This record concerns one T cell receptor (beta chain) sequence. Its target is not known. The sample belongs to a study of long-term antiretroviral therapy in people with HIV. Findings of the study overall: Collection spanned 2004 to 2017; ART regimens may be less effective than current ones.

At the survey level, the v3.0 immunoSEQ assay was run. Profiled with immunoSEQ multiplex PCR; TCRdb holds only in-frame clones, not every one. Altogether under 20,000 clones are present, about 80% being singletons, with the ten largest covering about 16%. Deletions cut 5 bases from V and 2 bases from J, with 13 bases between. Germline values: CDR1 SGHTA, CDR2 FQGNSA. The CDR3 contains 15 residues. Sequenced here: unsorted PBMCs, sampled just before starting antiretroviral therapy. The clonotype originates from a man aged 35 to 55 with HIV. The chain joins TRBV7-2 to TRBJ1-5, with D uncertain. The CDR3 here is CASSPLWERNQPQHF. CDR3 bases: TGTGCCAGCAGCCCCCTGTGGGAGCGCAATCAGCCCCAGCATTTT.